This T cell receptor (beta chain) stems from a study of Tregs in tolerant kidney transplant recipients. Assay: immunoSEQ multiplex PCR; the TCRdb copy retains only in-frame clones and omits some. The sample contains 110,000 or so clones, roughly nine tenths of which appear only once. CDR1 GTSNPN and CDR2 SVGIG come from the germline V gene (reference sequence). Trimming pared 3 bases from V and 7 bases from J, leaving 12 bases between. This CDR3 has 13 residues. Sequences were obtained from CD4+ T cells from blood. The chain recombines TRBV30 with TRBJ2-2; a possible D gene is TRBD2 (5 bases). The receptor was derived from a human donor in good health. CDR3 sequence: CAWSPGTIGELFF. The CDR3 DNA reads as TGTGCCTGGAGCCCGGGAACAATCGGGGAGCTGTTTTTT.